One and the same sample provided the 32 T cell receptor beta chains below, sequenced in a study of T cells in Graves' hyperthyroidism and ophthalmopathy. RNA transcripts yielded amplified TCR beta CDR3 regions. The study used the HTBI primer set for a first-round RT-PCR of the TCR CDR3. One entry per CDR3 protein, called by TCRdb with MiXCR from the multiplex PCR reads. This repertoire shows roughly 550,000 distinct CDR3 sequences, 15% to 20% found once; its top ten account for around 32%. Sequencing was performed on blood. The receptors were sampled from a woman in her twenties or thirties with Graves' ophthalmopathy.

This clonotype was seen at least ten times. The chain has TRBV20-1 and TRBJ2-3, with 10 bases that match TRBD2. The CDR3 length is 18 residues. The V gene end was trimmed by 0 bases and the J gene end by 0 bases; junction bases not matched to a gene: 9. Per germline, CDR1 DFQATT and CDR2 SNEGSKA (reference sequence). The CDR3 spells CSAREYSGRVSSTDTQYF. The CDR3, as DNA: TGCAGTGCTAGAGAATACAGCGGGAGGGTCTCTAGCACAGATACGCAGTATTTT.

This clonotype came up many times. The chain couples TRBV30 to TRBJ2-7; a possible D gene is TRBD1 (6 bases). Germline V lookup: CDR1 GTSNPN, CDR2 SVGIG (reference sequence). The CDR3 extends over 14 amino acids. Trimming removed 2 bases at V and 6 bases at J, with 17 bases between. The CDR3 nucleotides read TGTGCCTGGAGTACGGTGGTGGGGGCGGGCGAGCAGTACTTC. It encodes CAWSTVVGAGEQYF.

This clonotype appeared many times. The CDR3 DNA sequence: TGTGCCAGCAGTTTTATCGGTGGTCTAACCAAAAACATTCAGTACTTC. It encodes CASSFIGGLTKNIQYF. The V call is TRBV28, the J call TRBJ2-4; unclear D gene. V lost 3 bases, J lost 2 bases, and 14 bases lay in between. There are 16 residues in the CDR3. CDR1 is MDHEN and CDR2 is SYDVKM in the germline V gene.

About this clonotype itself: A read error may explain this, as a much larger clone is one base away. The V call is TRBV20-1, the J call TRBJ2-3, with D possibly TRBD2 on 5 matching bases. From germline, CDR1 is DFQATT and CDR2 SNEGSKA (reference sequence). This CDR3 is built from 14 residues. Here the CDR3 DNA reads TGCAGTACTAGAGATCAGCGAGCGGCAGATACGCAGTATTTT. It encodes CSTRDQRAADTQYF.

This clonotype was observed many times. The chain links TRBV11-3 to TRBJ2-1, with TRBD1 as a possible D gene (5 bases). CDR3 length equals 15 residues. V lost 1 base to trimming and J lost 5 bases, with 12 bases between them. Germline loops: CDR1 SGHNT, CDR2 YENEEA. The CDR3 DNA reads as TGTGCCAGCAGCTTAGGTAGTTGGGGCCACAATGAGCAGTTCTTC. It is translated as CASSLGSWGHNEQFF.

This clonotype was found many times. The rearrangement uses TRBV28 and TRBJ1-6; tentatively, D is TRBD1 (5 bases). CDR3 length: 13 amino acids. Per the germline V gene, CDR1 is MDHEN and CDR2 is SYDVKM. V lost 3 bases to trimming and J lost 10 bases, with 10 bases between them. The CDR3 region has the DNA TGTGCCAGCAGTTTGGGGACGGACTCACCCCTCCACTTT. Translation gives CASSLGTDSPLHF.

This clonotype was found once. The chain combines TRBV5-4 with TRBJ2-7; perhaps TRBD1 as D (6 bases). The CDR3 contains 15 residues. CDR1 and CDR2 from the germline V gene are SGHNT and YYREEE (reference sequence). With 4 bases removed from V and 2 bases from J, the gap between germline ends came to 16 bases. This CDR3 is CASSLRTVPAYEQYF. As DNA, the CDR3 is TGTGCCAGCAGCCTCCGGACAGTGCCGGCCTACGAGCAGTACTTC.

This clonotype was seen repeatedly, ten times or more. One junction end does not reproduce the germline sequence, and a read error may be involved. In DNA form, the CDR3 reads TGCAGTGTTAGACAGGGGGCAGGCCACGAGCAGTACTTC. It is translated as CSVRQGAGHEQYF. The chain is built from TRBV20-1 and TRBJ2-7; 10 bases fit TRBD1. This CDR3 spans 13 amino acids. Looked up from germline, CDR1 is DFQATT and CDR2 is SNEGSKA (reference sequence).

The V call is TRBV6-1, the J call TRBJ1-2; no clear D gene. CDR3 length equals 14 residues. The V gene's germline CDR1 is MNHNS and CDR2 SASEGT. V lost 7 bases and J lost 3, with 15 bases in between. The CDR3 region has the DNA TGTGCCAGCACTGTTAGGGAGGGAGACTATGGCTACACCTTC. It translates to CASTVREGDYGYTF.

The chain employs TRBV20-1 and TRBJ2-7; possible D gene TRBD2, 5 bases. Trimming left V 6 bases short and J 4 bases short, with 19 bases between. Germline V gene data show CDR1 as DFQATT and CDR2 as SNEGSKA (reference sequence). This CDR3 comprises 14 residues. The CDR3 bases are TGCAGTGCGAGACCTGACTACCTCGTTTACGAGCAGTACTTC. The encoded protein is CSARPDYLVYEQYF.

This clonotype was seen at least ten times. J is TRBJ1-1 and V is TRBV13; the D gene is possibly TRBD1 (6 bases). Germline V gene lookup returns CDR1 PRHDT and CDR2 FYEKMQ (reference sequence). The germline V and J ends were trimmed by 0 bases and 2 bases, with 19 bases remaining between them. The CDR3 spans 18 residues. The CDR3 loop is CASSLGVRTARLNTEAFF. The CDR3 DNA reads as TGTGCCAGCAGCTTAGGAGTCCGGACAGCTCGACTTAACACTGAAGCTTTCTTT. The whole variable domain, filled in from reference TRBV13 and TRBJ1-1, reads AAGVIQSPRHLIKEKRETATLKCYPIPRHDTVYWYQQGPGQDPQFLISFYEKMQSDKGSIPDRFSAQQFSDYHSELNMSSLELGDSALYFCASSLGVRTARLNTEAFFGQGTRLTVV.

This clonotype has ten or more counts. CDR3 residues: CRGDEGRYTEAFF. CDR3 bases: TGCAGGGGGGATGAGGGTAGGTACACTGAAGCTTTCTTT. The chain joins TRBV20-1 to TRBJ1-1; a weak D match, TRBD1 (5 bases). CDR1 and CDR2 (germline): DFQATT, SNEGSKA (reference sequence). The length of the CDR3 is 13 residues.

This clonotype was seen many times. V is TRBV13 and J is TRBJ2-1; 10 bases are a match to TRBD2. Trimming removed 5 bases from V and 5 bases from J; junction bases left unmatched: 6. The germline V gene has CDR1 PRHDT and CDR2 FYEKMQ (reference sequence). The CDR3 runs to 15 residues. The CDR3 spells CASSPRTSGHNEQFF. The CDR3, as DNA: TGTGCCAGCAGCCCCCGGACTAGCGGTCACAATGAGCAGTTCTTC.

This clonotype was picked up many times. This chain links TRBV7-3 with TRBJ2-2; D remains unclear. V was shortened by 4 bases and J by 7 bases, with 10 bases between the two germline ends. CDR3 length: 13 amino acids. Per the germline V gene, CDR1 is SGHTA and CDR2 is FQGTGA. CDR3 protein: CASSSDRIGELFF. For the CDR3, the DNA is TGTGCCAGCAGCTCCGATAGGATCGGGGAGCTGTTTTTT.

This clonotype has a count of ten or more. The genes are TRBV3-1 and TRBJ1-6, with TRBD1 identical over 11 bases. V shed 1 base and J 10 bases; nucleotides not matched to a gene: 6. This CDR3 is built from 16 residues. Germline CDR1 LGHDT, CDR2 YNNKEL (reference sequence). The CDR3 coding sequence is TGTGCCAGCAGCCAAGTGGGGACAGGGGGGTCCTCACCCCTCCACTTT. It translates to CASSQVGTGGSSPLHF.

This clonotype has at least ten counts. The rearrangement uses TRBV3-1 and TRBJ2-1, with TRBD1 matching over 10 bases. Germline assignment: CDR1 LGHDT and CDR2 YNNKEL (reference sequence). The CDR3 has 14 residues. The ends lost 6 bases at V and 8 bases at J; junction bases unmatched: 7. CDR3 bases: TGTGCCAGCAGGGAGGGACAGGGGATAGATGAGCAGTTCTTC. Translated: CASREGQGIDEQFF.

This clonotype was seen many times. The chain uses TRBV27 and TRBJ2-1, with D possibly called TRBD1 or TRBD2 (5 bases each). Per the germline V gene, CDR1 is MNHEY and CDR2 is SMNVEV (reference sequence). Trimming took off 7 bases at V and 2 bases at J, with 12 bases between the two ends. This CDR3 has 14 amino acids. CDR3 loop: CASTAGTPYNEQFF. The CDR3 coding sequence is TGTGCCAGCACTGCAGGGACCCCCTACAATGAGCAGTTCTTC.

In this sample, this clonotype turned up many times. The chain joins TRBV7-2 to TRBJ1-5; D gene ambiguous. This CDR3 spans 15 amino acids. CDR1 is SGHTA and CDR2 is FQGNSA in the germline V gene. Trimming pared 5 bases from V and 0 bases from J, leaving 11 bases between. DNA for the CDR3: TGTGCCAGCAGCAGCAGTGACTTTAGCAATCAGCCCCAGCATTTT. Protein product: CASSSSDFSNQPQHF. The full variable domain, with the rest looked up from reference TRBV7-2 and TRBJ1-5, is GAGVSQSPSNKVTEKGKDVELRCDPISGHTALYWYRQSLGQGLEFLIYFQGNSAPDKSGLPSDRFSAERTGGSVSTLTIQRTQQEDSAVYLCASSSSDFSNQPQHFGDGTRLSIL.

This clonotype was seen at least ten times. The CDR3 nucleotides are TGTGCCAGCAGTTACTCGGTCGGACGGACTATGAACACTGAAGCTTTCTTT. This sequence encodes CASSYSVGRTMNTEAFF. The rearrangement uses TRBV6-2 or TRBV6-3 and TRBJ1-1; no definite D call. The CDR3 has 17 residues. CDR1 and CDR2 from the germline V gene are MNHEY and SVGEGT. V shed 0 bases and J shed 0 bases, with 14 bases lying between them.

This clonotype was detected a few times. The rearrangement joins TRBV27 to TRBJ2-3; possibly TRBD1 or TRBD2 for D (5 bases each). V lost 5 bases to trimming and J lost 1 base, with 13 bases between them. Germline V gene data show CDR1 as MNHEY and CDR2 as SMNVEV (reference sequence). The CDR3 contains 15 residues. The CDR3 bases are TGTGCCAGCAGTCTATTCGGGACCCGCACAGATACGCAGTATTTT. Protein sequence: CASSLFGTRTDTQYF.

This clonotype was seen only a few times. This chain links TRBV12-3 or TRBV12-4 with TRBJ1-5, with D perhaps matching TRBD1 (6 bases). The ends were cut back, 8 bases at V and 5 bases at J, with 16 bases in the middle. The CDR3 runs 14 residues. DNA of the CDR3: TGTGCCAGCCGGGGACCGGGGGCCCATCAGCCCCAGCATTTT. Amino acids: CASRGPGAHQPQHF.

This clonotype was picked up many times. V is TRBV20-1 and J is TRBJ1-1, with D uncertain. There are 13 residues in the CDR3. Germline V gene data show CDR1 as DFQATT and CDR2 as SNEGSKA (reference sequence). V dropped 4 bases and J dropped 1 base, with 10 bases sitting between them. The CDR3, as DNA: TGCAGTGCTATCGGTGCTGCGAACACTGAAGCTTTCTTT. It translates to CSAIGAANTEAFF.

This clonotype was seen repeatedly, ten times or more. The rearrangement links TRBV30 to TRBJ1-6; no clear D gene. Trimming pared 1 base from V and 4 bases from J, leaving 11 bases between. Germline assignment: CDR1 GTSNPN and CDR2 SVGIG (reference sequence). The CDR3 consists of 15 residues. As DNA, the CDR3 is TGTGCCTGGAGTGATGATCAACCTTATAATTCACCCCTCCACTTT. Translation: CAWSDDQPYNSPLHF.

There are a few counts of this clonotype. This sequence joins TRBV6-2 or TRBV6-3 and TRBJ2-1; TRBD2 aligns across 13 bases. The V and J ends lost 5 bases and 6 bases, in that order; junction bases with no gene match: 4. The CDR3 length is 15 residues. Looked up from germline, CDR1 is MNHEY and CDR2 is SVGEGT. The CDR3 coding sequence is TGTGCCAGCAGTCCGACTAGCGGGAGGCTCAATGAGCAGTTCTTC. It is translated as CASSPTSGRLNEQFF.

V gene TRBV12-5 combines with J gene TRBJ2-1, with TRBD1 identical over 7 bases. This CDR3 is 15 amino acids long. V lost 5 bases to trimming and J lost 1 base; unmatched junction nucleotides: 5. The V gene's germline CDR1 is LGHNT and CDR2 FRNRAP. CDR3 sequence: CASGPDRRSYNEQFF. The CDR3 nucleotides are TGTGCTAGTGGTCCGGACAGGCGATCCTACAATGAGCAGTTCTTC.

J is TRBJ2-7 and V is TRBV7-9; D is perhaps TRBD1 or TRBD2 (6 bases each). The CDR3 has 16 amino acids. Trimming cost V 5 bases and J 5 bases, with 22 bases left between them. Germline V gives CDR1 SEHNR, CDR2 FQNEAQ (reference sequence). CDR3 DNA: TGTGCCAGCAGCCCCTCTGAGGGGGGAATTAGGAACGAGCAGTACTTC. Protein sequence: CASSPSEGGIRNEQYF.

This clonotype has more than one count but fewer than ten. V usage is TRBV9 and J usage is TRBJ1-1; 9 nucleotides agree with TRBD1. The CDR3 spans 17 residues. Trimming cost V 0 bases and J 0 bases; bases outside gene matches: 6. Germline loops: CDR1 SGDLS, CDR2 YYNGEE. The CDR3 reads CASSVDPGQGVNTEAFF. In DNA form, the CDR3 reads TGTGCCAGCAGCGTAGATCCGGGACAGGGAGTGAACACTGAAGCTTTCTTT. The full variable domain, completed using reference TRBV9 and TRBJ1-1, is DSGVTQTPKHLITATGQRVTLRCSPRSGDLSVYWYQQSLDQGLQFLIQYYNGEERAKGNILERFSAQQFPDLHSELNLSSLELGDSALYFCASSVDPGQGVNTEAFFGQGTRLTVV.

This clonotype appeared many times. The chain combines TRBV20-1 with TRBJ2-7, with 10 bases that match TRBD1. V trimming: 5 bases; J trimming: 4 bases; junction bases outside the gene matches: 5. Germline loops: CDR1 DFQATT, CDR2 SNEGSKA (reference sequence). The CDR3 consists of 13 residues. The CDR3 loop is CSAPTDRGYEQYF. The CDR3, as DNA: TGCAGTGCTCCAACGGACAGGGGGTACGAGCAGTACTTC.

This clonotype turned up a few times. The V gene is TRBV6-5, the J gene TRBJ1-5; the D is unclear. The CDR3 length is 15 residues. The germline V gene has CDR1 MNHEY and CDR2 SVGAGI. V was pared by 2 bases and J by 0 bases, with 8 bases between. The CDR3 protein is CASSYKGDSNQPQHF. Written as DNA, the CDR3 is TGTGCCAGCAGTTACAAAGGAGATAGCAATCAGCCCCAGCATTTT.

The V and J genes are TRBV27 and TRBJ2-7, with 9 nucleotides matching TRBD1. V was pared by 5 bases and J by 6 bases, with 8 bases of the junction left unmatched. Germline CDR1 is MNHEY and CDR2 is SMNVEV (reference sequence). CDR3 length equals 14 residues. CDR3 DNA sequence: TGTGCCAGCAGTCCCGGGACAGGGCCATTCGAGCAGTACTTC. This codes for CASSPGTGPFEQYF.

In this sample, this clonotype turned up many times. The rearrangement uses TRBV30 and TRBJ2-5; D assignment may be TRBD1 or TRBD2 (6 bases each). The length of the CDR3 is 12 residues. V was cut by 5 bases and J by 5 bases, with 12 bases left in between. Looked up from germline, CDR1 is GTSNPN and CDR2 is SVGIG (reference sequence). CDR3 DNA: TGTGCCTGGGGTCGGGGGCTTGAGACCCAGTACTTC. Amino acids: CAWGRGLETQYF.

The V call is TRBV7-2, the J call TRBJ2-1; 9 bases are shared with TRBD2. V trimming: 1 base; J trimming: 4 bases; junction bases outside the gene matches: 5. Germline V lookup: CDR1 SGHTA, CDR2 FQGNSA. The CDR3 runs to 16 residues. DNA for the CDR3: TGTGCCAGCAGCTTAGTAGCGGGAGCTGGGTACAATGAGCAGTTCTTC. Translating it yields CASSLVAGAGYNEQFF.